This T cell receptor beta chain stems from a study of low-dose radiotherapy and immunotherapy resistance in tumors. Across the study: The study delivered 0.5 Gy per fraction every 2 weeks to Cohort 1, totaling 6.5 Gy. The regimen for patients comprised intravenous nivolumab 240 mg every two weeks plus intravenous ipilimumab 1 mg/kg every six weeks.

The CDR3 spans 14 residues. Germline V gene data show CDR1 as MNHEY and CDR2 as SVGAGI. Trimming took 6 bases from V and 1 from J, leaving 12 bases between them. With TRAV- and TRBV-specific primers, first-strand cDNA was made, covering the alpha and beta chains. For amplifying TCRs, the PCR ran for approximately 21 cycles with Phusion, which was used together with a constant-region primer and the adapter on the V primers. A single record per CDR3 protein comes from TCRdb applying MiXCR to the reads. The sample shows about 9,800 distinct CDR3 sequences, around 74% of them seen only once. Along with nivolumab and ipilimumab, donors received aspirin, low-dose cyclophosphamide and low-dose radiotherapy.

This rearrangement joins TRBV6-5 to TRBJ1-1, with a possible D match to TRBD1 (5 bases). This receptor was obtained from a human donor with advanced metastatic prostate, ovarian, gallbladder or colorectal cancer (not recorded which). This table probably holds off-target reads from a library built for another chain. CDR3 residues: CASRGRAPNTEAFF. The DNA for the CDR3 is TGTGCCAGCAGGGGCAGGGCGCCGAACACTGAAGCTTTCTTT.